Listed here are 3 T cell receptor beta chains from one sample, sequenced in a study of cytomegalovirus exposure and HLA in healthy donors. The PCR contained 60 Vbeta and 13 Jbeta primers. Assay used: immunoSEQ multiplex PCR; TCRdb lists only in-frame clones, some missing. The table lists fewer than 200,000 clones, approximately 82% of them singletons. The sequencing input was PBMCs. Receptors originate from a male donor in good health and CMV-seronegative.

This clone came up a few times. The V call is TRBV7-3, the J call TRBJ2-2, with D maybe TRBD1 (6 bases). The CDR3 length is 17 residues. The V end lost 3 bases, the J end lost 2 bases, and 16 bases lay between the germline ends. The V gene's germline CDR1 is SGHTA and CDR2 FQGTGA. The CDR3 coding sequence is TGTGCCAGCAGCTTTCATCTTCTGGGGGCAAACACCGGGGAGCTGTTTTTT. This codes for CASSFHLLGANTGELFF.

This clone was picked up one time. V gene TRBV2 combines with J gene TRBJ2-6, with 8 positions matching TRBD2. The CDR3 runs to 19 residues. The J segment lost 2 bases and the V segment lost 10 bases, leaving 19 bases of the junction unmatched. CDR1 and CDR2 (germline): SNHLY, FYNNEI. The chain's CDR3 is CAIGGRSGGSFAGANVLTF. In nucleotides, the CDR3 is TGTGCCATTGGGGGGAGAAGCGGGGGATCCTTTGCTGGGGCCAACGTCCTGACTTTC. The full variable domain, its missing parts supplied by reference TRBV2 and TRBJ2-6, is EPEVTQTPSHQVTQMGQEVILRCVPISNHLYFYWYRQILGQKVEFLVSFYNNEISEKSEIFDDQFSVERPDGSNFTLKIRSTKLEDSAMYFCAIGGRSGGSFAGANVLTFGAGSRLTVL.

V and J are TRBV6-5 and TRBJ2-2, with TRBD2 matching over 7 bases. V was clipped by 8 bases and J by 7 bases; unmatched bases: 10. CDR3 length equals 14 residues. The germline CDR1 and CDR2 sequences are MNHEY and SVGAGI. CDR3 sequence (DNA): TGTGCCAGCTTTGGACTAGGTGGGAACGGGGAGCTGTTTTTT. Translated: CASFGLGGNGELFF.